The 23 T cell receptor beta chains below come from one sample, sequenced in a study of T cell responses to AZD1222 COVID-19 vaccine. Using immunoSEQ multiplex PCR, the repertoire was profiled, and TCRdb retains in-frame clones only, with some absent. The sample lists about 100,000 clones; around 90% were seen once. The specimen was peripheral blood, collected on day 0 of AZD1222 vaccination. These receptors all come from an adult in good health.

The gene calls are TRBV27 and TRBJ1-1, with TRBD1 matching over 8 bases. The germline V gene encodes CDR1 MNHEY and CDR2 SMNVEV (reference sequence). CDR3 length: 17 amino acids. Germline trimming cut 6 bases from V and 3 bases from J; bases unmatched to any gene: 15. In DNA form, the CDR3 reads TGTGCCAGCAGCCATATAGGACAGGGTATATCTGACACTGAAGCTTTCTTT. Encoded protein: CASSHIGQGISDTEAFF.

This chain uses TRBV5-5 with TRBJ2-7; no reliable D call. The CDR3 has 12 amino acids. V lost 7 bases, J lost 3 bases, and 11 bases lay in between. Germline V gene sequence: CDR1 SGHKS, CDR2 YYEKEE (reference sequence). The CDR3 sequence is CASHGLSYEQYF. The CDR3 DNA reads TGTGCCAGCCATGGGTTGAGCTACGAGCAGTACTTC.

The chain has TRBV2 and TRBJ2-1; the match to TRBD2 covers 11 bases. In germline, CDR1 is SNHLY, CDR2 FYNNEI. Trimming took 8 bases from V and 3 from J; bases not matched to a gene: 3. This CDR3 contains 14 residues. The CDR3 DNA reads as TGTGCCAGCCAGCTAGCGGGAGGCTACAATGAGCAGTTCTTC. Translated, it gives CASQLAGGYNEQFF.

V and J are TRBV7-6 and TRBJ2-5; D might be TRBD2 (6 bases). V dropped 5 bases and J dropped 5 bases, with 6 bases sitting between them. The CDR3 covers 11 residues. Germline CDR1 reads SGHVS; CDR2 reads FNYEAQ. The CDR3 DNA sequence: TGTGCCAGCAGCGGGAGGGAGACCCAGTACTTC. Translating it yields CASSGRETQYF.

V and J are TRBV14 and TRBJ2-7; D is uncertain. Looked up from germline, CDR1 is SGHDN and CDR2 is FVKESK. The CDR3 runs 14 residues. V was cut by 0 bases and J by 3 bases, with 9 bases left in between. CDR3 protein: CASSQDFYFYEQYF. The CDR3 DNA reads TGTGCCAGCAGCCAAGATTTTTACTTCTACGAGCAGTACTTC. Combining the CDR3 with reference TRBV14 and TRBJ2-7 gives the whole variable domain EAGVTQFPSHSVIEKGQTVTLRCDPISGHDNLYWYRRVMGKEIKFLLHFVKESKQDESGMPNNRFLAERTGGTYSTLKVQPAELEDSGVYFCASSQDFYFYEQYFGPGTRLTVT.

The J gene is TRBJ2-1, the V gene TRBV30; D remains ambiguous. Deletions cut 5 bases from V and 5 bases from J, with 7 bases between. The germline gives CDR1 GTSNPN, CDR2 SVGIG (reference sequence). CDR3 length: 11 amino acids. CDR3 amino acids: CAWGPNNEQFF. The CDR3, as DNA: TGTGCCTGGGGACCCAACAATGAGCAGTTCTTC.

The chain combines TRBV19 with TRBJ1-5; tentative D call: TRBD1 (5 bases). V lost 6 bases, J lost 0 bases, and 12 bases lay in between. Germline CDR1 LNHDA, CDR2 SQIVND (reference sequence). The CDR3 extends over 15 amino acids. The CDR3 DNA sequence: TGTGCCAGTAGAGAGGGGCGTACTAGCAATCAGCCCCAGCATTTT. This codes for CASREGRTSNQPQHF.

The V and J genes are TRBV7-2 and TRBJ1-2, with TRBD1 as a possible D gene (6 bases). The CDR3 has 14 residues. V dropped 3 bases and J dropped 2 bases, with 10 bases sitting between them. CDR1 is SGHTA, CDR2 FQGNSA, per germline. CDR3 sequence: CASSFGQLNYGYTF. The CDR3 nucleotides read TGTGCCAGCAGCTTCGGACAGCTAAACTATGGCTACACCTTC.

The gene calls are TRBV2 and TRBJ1-6; 7 nucleotides line up with TRBD1. Per germline, CDR1 SNHLY and CDR2 FYNNEI. Losses at the gene ends were 5 bases for V and 7 bases for J; bases not matched to a gene: 11. The CDR3 is made up of 16 amino acids. The CDR3 spells CASSQNIRDRNSPLHF. The CDR3 nucleotides read TGTGCCAGCAGTCAAAACATAAGGGACAGAAATTCACCCCTCCACTTT.

The gene calls are TRBV23-1 and TRBJ2-3; tentative D call: TRBD1 (5 bases). TRBV23-1 is assigned to the ORF class and has an uncertain function. Trimming removed 0 bases from V and 3 bases from J, with 13 bases in between. The CDR3 runs 16 residues. CDR3 sequence: CASSQSVRERTDTQYF. DNA for the CDR3: TGCGCCAGCAGTCAATCGGTCAGGGAAAGGACAGATACGCAGTATTTT.

The rearrangement links TRBV18 to TRBJ2-6; no definite D call. The CDR3 extends over 15 amino acids. Germline assignment: CDR1 KGHSH and CDR2 LQKENI. V lost 6 bases and J lost 2, with 11 bases in between. CDR3 nucleotide sequence: TGTGCCAGCTCGTCGTCGGGTCCTGGGGCCAACGTCCTGACTTTC. Amino acids: CASSSSGPGANVLTF.

This clone was recorded once. The gene calls are TRBV7-8 and TRBJ2-1; D assignment may be TRBD1 or TRBD2 (5 bases each). V was clipped by 1 base and J by 4 bases, with 11 bases between them. CDR3 length: 15 amino acids. Germline V CDR1 and CDR2: SGHVS, FQNEAQ. The CDR3 loop is CASSLVRGVYNEQFF. The CDR3 region has the DNA TGTGCCAGCAGCTTAGTACGGGGCGTTTACAATGAGCAGTTCTTC. The complete variable domain, with remaining parts taken from reference TRBV7-8 and TRBJ2-1, reads GAGVSQSPRYKVAKRGQDVALRCDPISGHVSLFWYQQALGQGPEFLTYFQNEAQLDKSGLPSDRFFAERPEGSVSTLKIQRTQQEDSAVYLCASSLVRGVYNEQFFGPGTRLTVL.

The genes are TRBV23-1 and TRBJ2-1, with TRBD1 as a possible D gene (6 bases). TRBV23-1 is an ORF, with its function uncertain. Trimming shortened V by 1 base and J by 5 bases, and 9 bases separated the two germline ends. This CDR3 has 14 amino acids. CDR3 sequence: CASSQFWTDNEQFF. The CDR3 DNA reads as TGCGCCAGCAGTCAATTTTGGACAGACAATGAGCAGTTCTTC.

This clone has more than one count but fewer than ten. The V and J genes are TRBV7-9 and TRBJ2-3, with D maybe TRBD1 (6 bases). The V and J ends lost 2 bases and 6 bases respectively, with 9 bases between them. In germline, CDR1 is SEHNR, CDR2 FQNEAQ (reference sequence). This CDR3 is built from 13 residues. CDR3 coding DNA: TGTGCCAGCAGCTTAACTCAGGGGGATACGCAGTATTTT. Translated, it gives CASSLTQGDTQYF.

The chain joins TRBV6-1 to TRBJ1-2, with D unresolved. Trimming left V 1 base short and J 3 bases short, with 12 bases between. The CDR3 sequence is 15 residues long. Germline V CDR1 and CDR2: MNHNS, SASEGT. Written as DNA, the CDR3 is TGTGCCAGCAGTGAAGGAGTGGAGGTTTACTATGGCTACACCTTC. Encoded protein: CASSEGVEVYYGYTF.

The chain is built from TRBV24-1 and TRBJ2-3; 9 positions match TRBD2. Germline trimming cut 1 base from V and 5 bases from J; bases unmatched to any gene: 9. This CDR3 has 17 amino acids. The germline CDR1 and CDR2 sequences are KGHDR and SFDVKD. CDR3 region: CATSDLKASGIIDTQYF. The CDR3 coding sequence is TGTGCCACCAGTGATTTAAAGGCTAGCGGGATCATAGATACGCAGTATTTT.

The chain couples TRBV29-1 to TRBJ2-5; maybe TRBD2 (6 bases). The CDR3 has 14 amino acids. Germline-derived CDR1 and CDR2 are SQVTM and ANQGSEA. V was shortened by 6 bases and J by 1 base, with 15 bases between the two germline ends. CDR3 residues: CSVGTVGAQETQYF. CDR3 DNA: TGCAGCGTCGGGACTGTAGGGGCCCAAGAGACCCAGTACTTC.

This clone has a single count. The genes are TRBV5-4 and TRBJ2-7; 9 bases map to TRBD1. Losses at the gene ends were 3 bases for V and 5 bases for J; bases not matched to a gene: 9. Germline V gene data show CDR1 as SGHNT and CDR2 as YYREEE (reference sequence). The CDR3 has 15 residues. CDR3 region: CASSSPGQGFNEQYF. As DNA, the CDR3 is TGTGCCAGCAGCTCCCCGGGACAGGGATTCAACGAGCAGTACTTC.

The genes are TRBV7-6 and TRBJ2-1, with D perhaps assigned TRBD1 or TRBD2 (6 bases each). The CDR3 has 16 residues. With 1 base removed from V and 7 bases from J, the gap between germline ends came to 17 bases. Germline loops: CDR1 SGHVS, CDR2 FNYEAQ. The DNA of the CDR3 is TGTGCCAGCAGCTTAGTGTTGGGGGGCGGGCGGAATGAGCAGTTCTTC. Encoded protein: CASSLVLGGGRNEQFF.

This clone was detected a few times. The chain is built from TRBV30 and TRBJ1-2; weak D call: TRBD1 (5 bases). Trimming cost V 6 bases and J 8 bases, with 13 bases left between them. Per the germline V gene, CDR1 is GTSNPN and CDR2 is SVGIG (reference sequence). The CDR3 spans 11 residues. The DNA of the CDR3 is TGTGCCTGCCAACCGGGACGGGGCTACACCTTC. Translated, it gives CACQPGRGYTF.

The chain recombines TRBV6-1 with TRBJ1-1; D gene ambiguous. Germline CDR1 reads MNHNS; CDR2 reads SASEGT. V lost 2 bases to trimming and J lost 3 bases, with 10 bases between them. This CDR3 has 14 amino acids. The CDR3: CASSENTVHTEAFF. In nucleotides, the CDR3 is TGTGCCAGCAGTGAAAACACCGTCCACACTGAAGCTTTCTTT.

About this clone itself: Germline is not matched at one junction end, which may reflect a read error. The chain recombines TRBV4-1 with TRBJ2-2; 15 nucleotides agree with TRBD2. CDR1 is MGHRA, CDR2 YSYEKL, per germline. The CDR3 totals 20 residues. This CDR3 is CASRQGGLAGGPRDTGELFF. In DNA form, the CDR3 reads TGCGCCAGCAGGCAAGGTGGACTAGCGGGAGGGCCGCGGGACACCGGGGAGCTGTTTTTT.

The chain combines TRBV10-2 with TRBJ2-2; tentative D call: TRBD1 (5 bases). This CDR3 is built from 15 residues. V gave up 0 bases and J gave up 6 bases, with 11 bases separating them. In germline, CDR1 is WSHSY, CDR2 SAAADI. Written as DNA, the CDR3 is TGCGCCAGCAGTGAGTCTAAGGGGCAGTCCGGGGAGCTGTTTTTT. It translates to CASSESKGQSGELFF.